This entry features one T cell receptor (beta chain) sequence. V dropped 6 bases and J dropped 7; count of bases not matched to a gene: 5. The CDR3 spans 13 residues. Looked up from germline, CDR1 is KGHDR and CDR2 is SFDVKD. This sample is part of a study of blood T cell repertoires in COVID-19. Study context: Samples came from the United States, Italy and Spain, spanning acute and convalescent COVID-19. T cells, B-cell-depleted T cells, or PBMCs provided the cDNA or gDNA that served as material.

In the authors' workflow: Reference gene primers were amplified, and this amplification served to estimate nucleated cell counts. The table came from immunoSEQ multiplex PCR; TCRdb's copy has only in-frame clones and leaves some out. V, J and clone size were drawn from that table, and D and trimming were deduced from the DNA. The sample has about 300,000 clones, more than 70% seen once. The origin of this receptor is a woman between 50 and 59 years old with acute or convalescent COVID-19. This sequence joins TRBV24-1 and TRBJ1-5; TRBD1 matches 7 bases. Sequences were obtained from peripheral blood. CDR3 in amino acids: CATSNRGWQPQHF. The CDR3 bases are TGTGCCACCAGTAACAGGGGATGGCAGCCCCAGCATTTT.